One sample yielded the 23 T cell receptor beta chains listed below, sequenced in a study of T cells in Graves' hyperthyroidism and ophthalmopathy. Amplification of TCR beta CDR3 regions was performed using RNA transcripts as template. A first-round RT-PCR of the TCR CDR3 used the HTBI primer set. TCRdb recomputed calls from the multiplex PCR reads with MiXCR, one row per CDR3 protein. Here the sample spans more than 550,000 distinct CDR3 sequences, 45% being singletons. Sequenced input: peripheral blood or thyroid tissue (not recorded which). The receptor set was obtained from an adult man with Graves' disease, either hyperthyroidism or ophthalmopathy (not recorded which).

This clonotype came up a few times. This chain links TRBV12-3 or TRBV12-4 with TRBJ1-1; perhaps TRBD1 as D (6 bases). With 6 bases removed from V and 4 bases from J, the gap between germline ends came to 18 bases. CDR3 length: 15 amino acids. The CDR3 DNA sequence: TGTGCCAGCAGCGGCCGGACAGCAAGAGGCACTGAAGCTTTCTTT. It yields the protein CASSGRTARGTEAFF.

In this sample, this clonotype turned up a few times. The rearrangement uses TRBV5-1 and TRBJ1-3; 7 bases map to TRBD1. Germline V lookup: CDR1 SGHRS, CDR2 YFSETQ. The J segment lost 0 bases and the V segment lost 2 bases, leaving 5 bases of the junction unmatched. The CDR3 runs 16 residues. The CDR3 nucleotides read TGCGCCAGCAGCTTAACAGGGGCTCTCTCTGGAAACACCATATATTTT. The encoded protein is CASSLTGALSGNTIYF.

This CDR3 is CASSLGVRGAEAFF. In DNA, the CDR3 is TGCGCCAGCAGCTTGGGGGTTCGGGGCGCTGAAGCTTTCTTT. The chain links TRBV5-1 to TRBJ1-1; a weak D match, TRBD1 (5 bases). V was trimmed by 0 bases and J by 6 bases, leaving 12 bases between them. This CDR3 region has 14 residues. Germline values: CDR1 SGHRS, CDR2 YFSETQ.

This chain connects TRBV29-1 to TRBJ2-2; D remains unclear. This CDR3 has 14 amino acids. The germline V gene encodes CDR1 SQVTM and CDR2 ANQGSEA. Trimming removed 3 bases at V and 1 base at J, with 9 bases between. The CDR3 region is CSVDQARNTGELFF. The CDR3 DNA sequence: TGCAGCGTTGATCAAGCCAGGAACACCGGGGAGCTGTTTTTT.

In regard to this clonotype: Compared with germline, one end of the junction differs, possibly owing to a read error. This rearrangement joins TRBV7-3 to TRBJ2-5, with 8 bases aligning to TRBD2. In germline, CDR1 is SGHTA, CDR2 FQGTGA. The CDR3 totals 16 residues. The CDR3 DNA follows: TGCGCCAGCAGCCAAGGGTTAGCGGGATCTGTGGAGACCCAGTACTTC. Protein product: CASSQGLAGSVETQYF.

The chain combines TRBV11-1 with TRBJ2-2, with D unresolved. CDR1 is SGHAT, CDR2 FQDESV, per germline (reference sequence). V shed 2 bases and J shed 4 bases, with 14 bases lying between them. The CDR3 spans 16 residues. CDR3 in DNA: TGTGCCAGCAGCTTAACTTCAGACCCCTTCACCGGGGAGCTGTTTTTT. It yields the protein CASSLTSDPFTGELFF.

The V gene is TRBV7-9, the J gene TRBJ1-4; the match to TRBD1 covers 11 bases. Germline CDR1 is SEHNR and CDR2 is FQNEAQ (reference sequence). The CDR3 covers 16 residues. J lost 8 bases, V lost 1 base, and 6 bases had no gene match. DNA of the CDR3: TGTGCCAGCAGCTTAGACTGGACAGGGGGCAAAGAAAAACTGTTTTTT. Translation: CASSLDWTGGKEKLFF.

This clonotype was seen repeatedly, ten times or more. The gene calls are TRBV20-1 and TRBJ1-3; D is undetermined. The CDR3 totals 11 residues. Germline assignment: CDR1 DFQATT and CDR2 SNEGSKA (reference sequence). Trimming removed 1 base from V and 9 bases from J, with 7 bases in between. CDR3 bases: TGCAGTGCTAGAGCGTCCGGCACCATATATTTT. It encodes CSARASGTIYF.

Concerning this clonotype itself: A much larger clonotype is one base distant, so this may be a read error. The CDR3 sequence is CASSRDRGMFTEAFF. The CDR3, as DNA: TGTGCCAGCAGTAGGGACAGGGGGATGTTCACTGAAGCTTTCTTT. The J gene is TRBJ1-1, the V gene TRBV7-2; TRBD1 aligns across 11 bases. V shed 6 bases, J shed 4 bases, and the junction held 7 bases outside the gene matches. Germline-derived CDR1 and CDR2 are SGHTA and FQGNSA. This CDR3 contains 15 residues.

Only a few counts were recorded for this clonotype. The rearrangement uses TRBV20-1 and TRBJ1-1; the D gene is possibly TRBD1 (6 bases). The CDR3 totals 12 residues. V was shortened by 6 bases and J by 6 bases, with 14 bases between the two germline ends. The germline CDR1 and CDR2 sequences are DFQATT and SNEGSKA (reference sequence). The CDR3 sequence: CSARWGAAEAFF. The CDR3 DNA reads TGCAGTGCCCGATGGGGGGCAGCTGAAGCTTTCTTT.

Of note for this clonotype: At one end, the junction sequence differs from germline, possibly due to a read error. The J gene is TRBJ2-7, the V gene TRBV10-3; 11 bases are a match to TRBD2. Germline V gene sequence: CDR1 ENHRY, CDR2 SYGVKD. CDR3 length equals 15 residues. The CDR3 sequence is CATLKRGTSGYGQYF. In DNA form, the CDR3 reads TGTGCCACCCTGAAACGAGGGACTAGCGGTTACGGGCAGTACTTC.

This clonotype was seen a few times. The chain recombines TRBV20-1 with TRBJ2-7; 10 nucleotides align to TRBD2. There are 14 residues in the CDR3. The V gene's germline CDR1 is DFQATT and CDR2 SNEGSKA (reference sequence). Trimming at V came to 6 bases and at J to 5 bases, leaving 10 bases not matched to a gene. CDR3 nucleotides: TGCAGTGCCAATCCTAGCGGGAGCGTCCACGAGCAGTACTTC. As protein: CSANPSGSVHEQYF.

The chain carries TRBV7-9 and TRBJ1-1, with 9 bases fitting TRBD1. The CDR3 length is 16 residues. In germline, CDR1 is SEHNR, CDR2 FQNEAQ (reference sequence). The junction had 3 bases not matched to a gene; V was cut back by 1 base and J by 0 bases. This CDR3 reads CASSLVTGGMNTEAFF. CDR3 coding DNA: TGTGCCAGCAGCTTAGTAACAGGGGGCATGAACACTGAAGCTTTCTTT.

This clonotype was seen repeatedly, ten times or more. V usage is TRBV29-1 and J usage is TRBJ1-2, with 8 bases lining up with TRBD1. V lost 0 bases and J lost 3; bases outside the gene matches: 6. The length of the CDR3 is 15 residues. The germline gives CDR1 SQVTM, CDR2 ANQGSEA. CDR3 DNA: TGCAGCGTTGAAGATGACAGGGGCTCGGACTATGGCTACACCTTC. The encoded protein is CSVEDDRGSDYGYTF.

This clonotype was detected ten times or more. The chain recombines TRBV10-3 with TRBJ1-2; weak D call: TRBD1 (6 bases). Germline V lookup: CDR1 ENHRY, CDR2 SYGVKD. The germline V and J ends were trimmed by 6 bases and 3 bases, with 14 bases remaining between them. The CDR3 loop spans 14 amino acids. Here the CDR3 DNA reads TGTGCCATCAGGGCTACAGGGTCCTACTATGGCTACACCTTC. This encodes CAIRATGSYYGYTF.

This clonotype has more than one count but fewer than ten. The chain is built from TRBV7-9 and TRBJ2-2; D might be TRBD1 (5 bases). The V end was cut by 5 bases, the J end by 2 bases, with 15 bases between. Per germline, CDR1 SEHNR and CDR2 FQNEAQ (reference sequence). The CDR3 totals 16 residues. CDR3 sequence: CASSVTMTVNTGELFF. As DNA, the CDR3 is TGTGCCAGCAGCGTAACAATGACAGTTAACACCGGGGAGCTGTTTTTT.

This clonotype was picked up many times. V is TRBV10-3 and J is TRBJ1-2; weak D call: TRBD1 (6 bases). The V end lost 8 bases, the J end lost 3 bases, and 13 bases lay between the germline ends. Germline V lookup: CDR1 ENHRY, CDR2 SYGVKD. This CDR3 has 13 amino acids. The CDR3 bases are TGTGCCATCGGGCCAGGGGTGGACTATGGCTACACCTTC. It yields the protein CAIGPGVDYGYTF.

This clonotype has ten or more counts. The rearrangement links TRBV9 to TRBJ1-1, with D uncertain. The CDR3 runs to 14 residues. CDR1 is SGDLS and CDR2 is YYNGEE in the germline V gene. Trimming pared 2 bases from V and 2 bases from J, leaving 10 bases between. The CDR3 sequence is CASSVDDGNTEAFF. The CDR3 DNA sequence: TGTGCCAGCAGCGTTGATGACGGTAACACTGAAGCTTTCTTT.

The chain has TRBV7-8 and TRBJ1-1, with D uncertain. Per the germline V gene, CDR1 is SGHVS and CDR2 is FQNEAQ. There are 13 residues in the CDR3. CDR3: CAREPTDGAEAFF. CDR3 in DNA: TGTGCTAGAGAGCCCACGGACGGCGCTGAAGCTTTCTTT.

This clonotype was seen just once. CDR3 nucleotide sequence: TGTGCCAGTAGTACGACCGGGGGGCACGAGACCCAGTACTTC. This gives the protein CASSTTGGHETQYF. The genes are TRBV19 and TRBJ2-5; D perhaps matches TRBD2 (7 bases). Germline V CDR1 and CDR2: LNHDA, SQIVND (reference sequence). V lost 4 bases and J 5 bases, leaving 14 bases between the germline ends. This CDR3 is 14 amino acids long.

The rearrangement uses TRBV7-9 and TRBJ1-4; perhaps TRBD1 as D (5 bases). This CDR3 has 16 amino acids. V lost 5 bases and J 0 bases, leaving 13 bases between the germline ends. CDR1 and CDR2 from the germline V gene are SEHNR and FQNEAQ (reference sequence). The CDR3 sequence is CASSPLGEATNEKLFF. CDR3 nucleotides: TGTGCCAGCAGCCCGTTGGGGGAGGCAACTAATGAAAAACTGTTTTTT.

This clonotype was counted at least ten times. The chain uses TRBV20-1 and TRBJ1-6, with D perhaps TRBD1 (5 bases). V was pared by 5 bases and J by 9 bases, with 11 bases between. The CDR3 is made up of 12 amino acids. CDR1 is DFQATT, CDR2 SNEGSKA, per germline (reference sequence). As DNA, the CDR3 is TGCAGTGCTTGGGACGGAGGTTCACCCCTCCACTTT. This translates into CSAWDGGSPLHF.

This clonotype was observed at least ten times. This sequence joins TRBV29-1 and TRBJ1-2, with 7 bases lining up with TRBD1. J gave up 5 bases and V 6 bases, and 6 bases lay outside the gene matches. CDR3 length: 12 amino acids. Germline loops: CDR1 SQVTM, CDR2 ANQGSEA. In nucleotides, the CDR3 is TGCAGCGTCCGACAGGGAGAATATGGCTACACCTTC. This encodes CSVRQGEYGYTF.